What follows is one TCR beta chain and its context. The CDR3 has 14 amino acids. Trimming took 1 base from V and 2 from J, leaving 8 bases between them. Germline-derived CDR1 and CDR2 are DFQATT and SNEGSKA (reference sequence). The data belong to a study of T-cell reconstitution after alpha-beta-depleted transplantation in children. The authors prepared the TCRbeta library with unique molecular identifiers. TCRdb used MiXCR to reprocess the PCR reads, holding one entry per CDR3 protein. The sample includes around 800,000 distinct CDR3 sequences, about 15% of them seen just once. The sequencing used PBMCs, mostly from graft donor cells, collected 360 days after TCRalphabeta/CD19-depleted stem cell transplant. The origin of this receptor is a male patient younger than 18 who had a stem cell transplant for acute lymphoblastic leukemia, so the T cells may come from the graft donor. The chain uses TRBV20-1 and TRBJ2-2, with D perhaps matching TRBD1 or TRBD2 (5 bases each). The CDR3 nucleotides are TGCAGTGCTAGAGGGGGGATTAACACCGGGGAGCTGTTTTTT. It is translated as CSARGGINTGELFF.